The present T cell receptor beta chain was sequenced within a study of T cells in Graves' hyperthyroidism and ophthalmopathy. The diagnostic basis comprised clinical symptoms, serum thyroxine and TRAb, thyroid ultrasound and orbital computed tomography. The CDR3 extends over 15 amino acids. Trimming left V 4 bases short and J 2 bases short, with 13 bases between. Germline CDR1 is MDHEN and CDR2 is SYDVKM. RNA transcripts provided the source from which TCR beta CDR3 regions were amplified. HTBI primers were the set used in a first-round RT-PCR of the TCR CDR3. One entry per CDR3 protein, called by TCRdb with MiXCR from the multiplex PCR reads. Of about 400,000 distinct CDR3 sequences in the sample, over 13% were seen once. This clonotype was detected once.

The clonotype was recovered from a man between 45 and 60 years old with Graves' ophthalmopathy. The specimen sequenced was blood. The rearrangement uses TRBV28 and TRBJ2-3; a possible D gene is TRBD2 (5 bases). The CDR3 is CASSSPLGPTDTQYF. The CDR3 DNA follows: TGTGCCAGCAGTTCTCCACTAGGTCCCACAGATACGCAGTATTTT.